This passage covers 9 T cell receptor beta chains from one sample sequenced in a study of cytotoxic CD8 clonotypes in ibrutinib-treated CLL. Clones were read by immunoSEQ multiplex PCR, and TCRdb kept only the in-frame ones, dropping some. Found here are roughly 250,000 clones, roughly 74% of them singletons; the top ten hold approximately 15%. The sample was PBMCs, taken after 24 months of ibrutinib treatment. Source of these receptors: a human donor with chronic lymphocytic leukemia.

This sequence joins TRBV4-2 and TRBJ1-4; D is unclear. Looked up from germline, CDR1 is LGHNA and CDR2 is YNFKEQ. V lost 0 bases and J lost 3, with 11 bases in between. The CDR3 loop spans 16 amino acids. CDR3 DNA: TGTGCCAGCAGCCAAGATAGGGCGGACGCTAATGAAAAACTGTTTTTT. Amino acid sequence: CASSQDRADANEKLFF.

This clone was seen only a few times. The gene calls are TRBV6-6 and TRBJ2-7; D is undetermined. The CDR3 extends over 16 amino acids. CDR1 and CDR2 from the germline V gene are MNHNY and SVGAGI (reference sequence). Trimming shortened V by 0 bases and J by 0 bases, and 12 bases separated the two germline ends. CDR3 sequence reads: CASSYSKGLSSYEQYF. The DNA for the CDR3 is TGTGCCAGCAGTTACTCAAAGGGCCTGAGCTCCTACGAGCAGTACTTC.

This clone was observed a handful of times. The J gene is TRBJ1-1, the V gene TRBV4-1, with D tentatively TRBD1 (5 bases). V lost 2 bases to trimming and J lost 0 bases, with 16 bases between them. The CDR3 covers 17 residues. CDR1 and CDR2 (germline): MGHRA, YSYEKL. CDR3 residues: CASSQTSDRAMNTEAFF. The CDR3 DNA reads TGCGCCAGCAGCCAAACCTCAGACAGAGCCATGAACACTGAAGCTTTCTTT.

The gene calls are TRBV28 and TRBJ1-4; 7 nucleotides agree with TRBD1. Germline CDR1 is MDHEN and CDR2 is SYDVKM. This CDR3 is built from 15 residues. J lost 10 bases, V lost 4 bases, and 12 bases had no gene match. CDR3 DNA: TGTGCCAGCAGTTCTAAGGGGGCCGAAGGTCGAAAACTGTTTTTT. Its translation is CASSSKGAEGRKLFF.

This sequence joins TRBV27 and TRBJ1-1, with D perhaps TRBD1 (5 bases). CDR1 and CDR2 (germline): MNHEY, SMNVEV (reference sequence). This CDR3 has 14 residues. Trimming took 5 bases from V and 5 from J, leaving 15 bases between them. CDR3 nucleotide sequence: TGTGCCAGCAGTCCCCAGGGAGAAGGGACTGAAGCTTTCTTT. Residues: CASSPQGEGTEAFF.

The chain recombines TRBV7-3 with TRBJ1-5, with D possibly TRBD1 on 5 matching bases. V lost 6 bases and J 1 base, leaving 10 bases between the germline ends. Per the germline V gene, CDR1 is SGHTA and CDR2 is FQGTGA. This CDR3 has 14 residues. CDR3 DNA sequence: TGTGCCAGCAGTTACCGGGACAGCAATCAGCCCCAGCATTTT. It specifies CASSYRDSNQPQHF.

This sequence joins TRBV2 and TRBJ2-1, with 14 positions matching TRBD2. The CDR3 is 15 amino acids. V trimming: 6 bases; J trimming: 7 bases; junction bases outside the gene matches: 5. Germline-derived CDR1 and CDR2 are SNHLY and FYNNEI. The CDR3: CASRQTSGRGNEQFF. CDR3 sequence (DNA): TGTGCCAGCAGACAGACTAGCGGGAGGGGTAATGAGCAGTTCTTC.

The chain employs TRBV4-2 and TRBJ2-1; TRBD2 matches at 13 bases. Germline trimming cut 1 base from V and 5 bases from J; bases unmatched to any gene: 2. This CDR3 spans 16 amino acids. Germline assignment: CDR1 LGHNA and CDR2 YNFKEQ. The CDR3 bases are TGTGCCAGCAGCCAAGTGGGGACTAGCGGGAACAATGAGCAGTTCTTC. As protein: CASSQVGTSGNNEQFF.

This clone was seen only a few times. V gene TRBV7-3 combines with J gene TRBJ2-4; 7 nucleotides align to TRBD1. There are 16 residues in the CDR3. Per germline, CDR1 SGHTA and CDR2 FQGTGA. J lost 1 base, V lost 5 bases, and 8 bases had no gene match. CDR3 nucleotide sequence: TGTGCCAGCAGCACCAAGACAGGGACCGCCAAAAACATTCAGTACTTC. It is translated as CASSTKTGTAKNIQYF.